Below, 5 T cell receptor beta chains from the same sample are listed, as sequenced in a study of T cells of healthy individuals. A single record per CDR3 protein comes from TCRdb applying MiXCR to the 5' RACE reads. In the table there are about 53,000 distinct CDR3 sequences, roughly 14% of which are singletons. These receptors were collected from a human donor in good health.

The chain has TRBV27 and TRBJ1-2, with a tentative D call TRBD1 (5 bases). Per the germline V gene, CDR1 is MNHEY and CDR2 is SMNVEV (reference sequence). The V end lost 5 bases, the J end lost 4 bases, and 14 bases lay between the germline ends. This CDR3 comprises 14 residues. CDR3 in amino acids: CASSPGPGGYGYTF. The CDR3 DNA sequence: TGTGCCAGCAGTCCGGGACCCGGGGGCTATGGCTACACCTTC.

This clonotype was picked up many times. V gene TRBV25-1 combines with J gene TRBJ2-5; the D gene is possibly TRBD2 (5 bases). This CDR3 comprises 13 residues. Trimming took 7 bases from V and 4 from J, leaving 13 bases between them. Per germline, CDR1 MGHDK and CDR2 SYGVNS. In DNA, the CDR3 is TGTGCCAGCACCGACCCCGAGGGAGAGACCCAGTACTTC. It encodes CASTDPEGETQYF.

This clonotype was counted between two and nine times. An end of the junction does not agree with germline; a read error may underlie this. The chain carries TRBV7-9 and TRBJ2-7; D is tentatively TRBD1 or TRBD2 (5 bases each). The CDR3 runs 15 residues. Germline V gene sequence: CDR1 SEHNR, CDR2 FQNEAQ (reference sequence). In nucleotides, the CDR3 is TGTGCCAGCAGCGGAACCGGGACGGGAACCTACGTGCAGTACTTC. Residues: CASSGTGTGTYVQYF.

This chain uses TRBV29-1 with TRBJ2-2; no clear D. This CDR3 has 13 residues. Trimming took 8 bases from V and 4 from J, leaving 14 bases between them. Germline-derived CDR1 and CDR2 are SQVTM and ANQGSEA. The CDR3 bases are TGCAGCATACGGCAGTACGCCACCGGGGAGCTGTTTTTT. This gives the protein CSIRQYATGELFF.

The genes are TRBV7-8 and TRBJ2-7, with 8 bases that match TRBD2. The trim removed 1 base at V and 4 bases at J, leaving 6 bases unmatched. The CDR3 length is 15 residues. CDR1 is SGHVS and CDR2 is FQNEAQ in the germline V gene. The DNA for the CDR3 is TGTGCCAGCAGCTTAGAAACTAGCGGCGGGTACGAGCAGTACTTC. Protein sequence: CASSLETSGGYEQYF.